This T cell receptor (beta chain) was sequenced for a study of T cells after posttransplantation cyclophosphamide. Overall study results and limits: After PTCy, TRB diversity resembled that of CNI/methotrexate controls. Later blood repertoires were often dominated by clones from the donor CD8+ memory compartment. Tissue-infiltrating T cells from skin or gut overlapped little with blood T cells.

Germline lookup yields CDR1 SQVTM and CDR2 ANQGSEA. Trimming pared 0 bases from V and 0 bases from J, leaving 8 bases between. The CDR3 loop spans 14 amino acids. Methotrexate plus calcineurin inhibitor accompanied controls' myeloablative marrow transplants; sampling was 1 year later. Points on this clone: Its target is not known.

Using immunoSEQ multiplex PCR, the repertoire was profiled, and TCRdb retains in-frame clones only, with some absent. The sample lists 15,000 to 17,000 clones; 84% were seen once. The chain is built from TRBV29-1 and TRBJ1-1, with a tentative D call TRBD1 (5 bases). Sequenced material: PBMCs, taken 371 days after allogeneic stem cell transplant with calcineurin inhibitor and methotrexate. This TCR was sampled from a young adult male patient who received an allogeneic stem cell transplant from a related donor, was CMV-positive, and had no GVHD. The T cells may partly be graft donor cells. The CDR3 region has the DNA TGCAGCGTTGAAGATCTCAGGGTGAACACTGAAGCTTTCTTT. Amino acids: CSVEDLRVNTEAFF.